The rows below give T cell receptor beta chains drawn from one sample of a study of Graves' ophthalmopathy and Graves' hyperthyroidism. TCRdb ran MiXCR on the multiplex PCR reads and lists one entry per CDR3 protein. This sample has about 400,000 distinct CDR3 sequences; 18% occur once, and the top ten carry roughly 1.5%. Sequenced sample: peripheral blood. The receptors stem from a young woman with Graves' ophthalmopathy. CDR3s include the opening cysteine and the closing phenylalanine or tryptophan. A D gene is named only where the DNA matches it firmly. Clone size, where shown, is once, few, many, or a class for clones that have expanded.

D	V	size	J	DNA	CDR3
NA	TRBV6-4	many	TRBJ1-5	TGTGCCAGCAAGGCCGGGTACAGGGAGGGCAATCAGCCCCAGCATTTT	CASKAGYREGNQPQHF
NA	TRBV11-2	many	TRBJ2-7	TGTGCCAGCAGCCCCCAGGGGGAGGTCTACGAGCAGTACTTC	CASSPQGEVYEQYF
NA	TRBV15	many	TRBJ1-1	TGTGCCACCGGGGGGGGGAGGACTGAAGCTTTCTTT	CATGGGRTEAFF
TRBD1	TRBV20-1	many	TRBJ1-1	TGCAGTGCTAGTTACAGGGGAGAGGAAGCTTTCTTT	CSASYRGEEAFF
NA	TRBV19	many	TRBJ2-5	TGTGCCAGTAGTATGTGGCGGGAGACCCAGTACTTC	CASSMWRETQYF
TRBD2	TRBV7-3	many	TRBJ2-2	TGTGCCAGCAGCTTAAACCCGCGCCTAGCGGGTGACACCGGGGAGCTGTTTTTT	CASSLNPRLAGDTGELFF
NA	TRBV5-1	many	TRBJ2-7	TGCGCCAGCAGCTTGGATGGACAGAGGTCCTACGAGCAGTACTTC	CASSLDGQRSYEQYF
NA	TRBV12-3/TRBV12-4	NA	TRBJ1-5	TGTGCCAGCCAGATGGACGGTTTGGCCAATCAGCCCCAGCATTTT	CASQMDGLANQPQHF
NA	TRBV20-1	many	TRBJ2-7	TGCAGTGCTAGAGACCTAGTGGGGGGACCCTTCTCCTACGAGCAGTACTTC	CSARDLVGGPFSYEQYF
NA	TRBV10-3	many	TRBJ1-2	TGTGCCATCAGTGAGTCGAGGTTATCTCACTATGGCTACACCTTC	CAISESRLSHYGYTF
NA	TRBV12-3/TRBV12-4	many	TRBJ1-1	TGTGCCAGCAACCCTACTAGACAGCCGGGCACTGAAGCTTTCTTT	CASNPTRQPGTEAFF
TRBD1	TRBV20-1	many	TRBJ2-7	TGCAGTGCTAGAGGGCGGGACAGGTGGGTCAGCGAGCAGTACTTC	CSARGRDRWVSEQYF
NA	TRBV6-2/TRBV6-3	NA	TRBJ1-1	TGTGCCAGCAGATACATAGGACGGACGAACACTGAAGCTTTCTTT	CASRYIGRTNTEAFF
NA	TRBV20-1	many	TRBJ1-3	TGCAGTGCCACAGATCGCTCTGGAAACACCATATATTTT	CSATDRSGNTIYF
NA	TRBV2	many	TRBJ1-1	TGTGCCAGCAGTGGTCGCATTGACATGAACACTGAAGCTTTCTTT	CASSGRIDMNTEAFF
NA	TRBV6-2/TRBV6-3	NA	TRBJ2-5	TGTGCCAGCAGCCACCAGCCAGGGGCCCAAAGAGAAGAGACCCAGTACTTC	CASSHQPGAQREETQYF
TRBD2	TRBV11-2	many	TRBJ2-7	TGTGCCAGCAGCGCAACTACTAGCGGGAGTTCTGTTAGTGTGCAGTACTTC	CASSATTSGSSVSVQYF
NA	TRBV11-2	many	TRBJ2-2	TGTGCCAGCAGCTTATGGGCAGGATCAAACACCGGGGAGCTGTTTTTT	CASSLWAGSNTGELFF
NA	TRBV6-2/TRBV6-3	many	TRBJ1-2	TGTGCCAGCAGTTACTCAGGCGGGTCTAACTATGGCTACACCTTC	CASSYSGGSNYGYTF
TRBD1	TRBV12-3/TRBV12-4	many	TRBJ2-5	TGTGCCAGCAGCTCCCGTGGGACAGAAGAGACCCAGTACTTC	CASSSRGTEETQYF
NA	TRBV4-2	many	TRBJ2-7	TGTGCCAGCAGCCAAGGTGGGTCGAGCTCCTACGAGCAGTACTTC	CASSQGGSSSYEQYF
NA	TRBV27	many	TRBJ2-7	TGTGCCAGCAAAGCCCCTAAGGGAAGGGCCTCCTCCTACGAGCAGTACTTC	CASKAPKGRASSYEQYF
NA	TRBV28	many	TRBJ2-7	TGTGCCAGCAGTCGACGAACGGGTAGCGGGACAGGGGAGCAGTACTTC	CASSRRTGSGTGEQYF
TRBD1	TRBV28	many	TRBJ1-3	TGTGCCAGCATCTTATCCGGACAGGGGCCCAACACCATATATTTT	CASILSGQGPNTIYF
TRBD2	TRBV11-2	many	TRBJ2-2	TGTGCCAGCAGCTTGGGCCCCGGGGGGGTGGAGCTGTTTTTT	CASSLGPGGVELFF
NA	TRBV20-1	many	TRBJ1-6	TGCAGTGCTAGAGGCGAAGGGAATTCACCCCTCCACTTT	CSARGEGNSPLHF